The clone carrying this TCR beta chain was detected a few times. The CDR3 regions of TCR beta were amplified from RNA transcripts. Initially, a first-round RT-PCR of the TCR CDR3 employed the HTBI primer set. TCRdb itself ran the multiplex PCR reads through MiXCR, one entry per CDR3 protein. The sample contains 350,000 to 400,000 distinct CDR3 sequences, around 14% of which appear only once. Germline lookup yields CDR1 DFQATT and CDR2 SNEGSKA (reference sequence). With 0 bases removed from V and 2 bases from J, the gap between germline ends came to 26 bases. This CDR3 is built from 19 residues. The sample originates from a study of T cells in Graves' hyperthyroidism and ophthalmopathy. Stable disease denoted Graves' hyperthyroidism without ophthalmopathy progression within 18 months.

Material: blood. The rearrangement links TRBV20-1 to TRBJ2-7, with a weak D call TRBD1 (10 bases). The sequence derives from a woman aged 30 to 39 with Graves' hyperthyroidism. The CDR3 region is CSARDSGTGARTSAYEQYF. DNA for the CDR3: TGCAGTGCTAGAGATTCGGGGACAGGGGCCAGGACTAGCGCCTACGAGCAGTACTTC.